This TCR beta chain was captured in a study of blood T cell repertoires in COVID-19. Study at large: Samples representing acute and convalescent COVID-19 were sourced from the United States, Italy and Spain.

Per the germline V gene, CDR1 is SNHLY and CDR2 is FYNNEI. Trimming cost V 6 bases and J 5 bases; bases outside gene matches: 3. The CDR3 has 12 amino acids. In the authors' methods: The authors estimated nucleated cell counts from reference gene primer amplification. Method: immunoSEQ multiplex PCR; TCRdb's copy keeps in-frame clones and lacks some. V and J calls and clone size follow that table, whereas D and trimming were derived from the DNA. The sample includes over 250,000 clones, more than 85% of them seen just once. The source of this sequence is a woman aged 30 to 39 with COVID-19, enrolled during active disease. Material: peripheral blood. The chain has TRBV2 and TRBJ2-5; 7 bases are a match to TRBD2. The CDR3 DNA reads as TGTGCCAGCAGAGAGCGGGGTGAGACCCAGTACTTC. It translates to CASRERGETQYF.